This T cell receptor (beta chain) stems from a study of siplizumab effects on memory and regulatory T cells. Method: immunoSEQ multiplex PCR; TCRdb's copy keeps in-frame clones and lacks some. This sample has approximately 100,000 clones, with 80% to 95% found just once. Whole-study findings and limits: In roughly 75-95% of proliferating CD4+ or CD8+ clones, a naive or memory phenotype could not be assigned. Naive T cells were seemingly more diverse than memory cells, and major contributions to the alloresponse seemed to be made by them. Few alloreactive clones mapped to unstimulated subsets.

CDR1 and CDR2 from the germline V gene are LGHNA and YNFKEQ. V was trimmed by 0 bases and J by 4 bases, leaving 15 bases between them. The CDR3 is 16 amino acids. With respect to this clone: The antigen is unknown.

This sequence was found in a human donor in good health. The chain has TRBV4-2 and TRBJ1-1; the D gene is possibly TRBD1 (6 bases). The specimen was non-Treg CD4+ T cells sorted from blood. The CDR3 is CASSQEVRGRTTEAFF. The CDR3 coding sequence is TGTGCCAGCAGCCAAGAGGTGCGGGGGCGAACCACTGAAGCTTTCTTT.